This TCR beta chain was found in a study of CD8+ T cells in alopecia areata (dated 2018 in TCRdb). For the wider study: The treated patients took part in an open-label pilot trial in which moderate-to-severe alopecia areata was treated with oral tofacitinib at 5 to 10 mg twice daily. Tofacitinib was given for 6 to 18 months, followed by 6 months of follow-up off drug to assess delayed response and recurrence. In treated patients, disease severity was measured using the SALT score, which gives the percentage of scalp surface area affected. High-throughput TCRbeta sequencing was used to examine T cell clonal expansion in alopecia areata in both the C3H/HeJ mouse model and human patients. Scalp tissue and sorted CD4+ and CD8+ peripheral blood T cells from patchy and totalis/universalis alopecia areata patients and from healthy controls were covered by human TCRbeta sequencing. Biopsies were taken from tofacitinib-treated patients at baseline and again at 4 and 24 weeks into treatment, and several of those patients also had a later scalp biopsy. Clonality in the scalp was compared among normal scalp (n=4), patchy alopecia areata scalp (n=8), and alopecia totalis/universalis scalp (n=8). The RNA source kit depended on sample type: the PAXgene miRNA kit for fixed scalp, the miRNeasy kit for PBMCs, and the RNeasy kit for mouse skin. TCRbeta CDR3 regions were amplified by immunoSEQ multiplex PCR with 35 Vbeta forward and 13 Jbeta reverse primers.

Library preparation was by the immunoSEQ multiplex PCR assay. RNA was extracted from all samples and reverse transcribed into cDNA, which served as template for TCR sequencing. SuperScript III was used to make first-strand cDNA, primed with a 2:1 mix of oligo-dT and random hexamers. Amplification bias was assessed with a synthetic immune receptor repertoire, and residual bias was removed computationally. Processing in the source paper ran as follows. After raw reads were preprocessed to remove errors, the CDR3 was defined following IMGT conventions as running from the conserved cysteine to phenylalanine. Clonality was calculated as 1 minus Shannon entropy normalized by log2 of the number of productive unique TCRs. CD4 or CD8 identity of scalp clones was inferred by cross-referencing scalp TCRbeta sequences with sorted blood CD4 and CD8 repertoires. TCRdb carries this immuneACCESS record with in-frame sequences only. Its versions omit some clonotypes, under half of them owing to an unresolved V gene in the studies checked, with the rest unexplained. The V and J calls and clone size come from that table; D and trimming were worked out from the DNA. The sample yields fewer than 250,000 clones; about 40% were counted once. The leading ten clones occupy around 2.5% of the sample.

Study-level results and caveats: Shared TCR sequences between patients were less evident than in mice, which may be partly attributable to HLA diversity in the patient population. Unlike mouse skin, which is dominated by gammadelta T cells, normal human skin has resident alphabeta T cells that are also sequenced, and this complicates analysis of the scalp TCR repertoire. Tofacitinib significantly decreased scalp clonality and the number of expanded CD8+ clones among the top 100 scalp clones. Because the treated cohort was small and included a single nonresponder, larger studies are needed to assess links between baseline CD8+ expansion and response. Many expanded lesional clones persisted in scalp and blood during tofacitinib treatment, which may partly explain relapse after stopping treatment. Compared with normal scalp, lesional scalp had higher clonality and more expanded CD8+ clones, particularly in alopecia totalis/universalis, a pattern that suggests antigenic drive.

The treatment or condition label corresponds to: oral pan-JAK inhibitor, 5-10 mg twice daily. Lesional scalp punch biopsies and peripheral blood were obtained from alopecia areata patients. After PBMCs were isolated by density centrifugation and stained for CD3, CD4 and CD8, a FACSAria was used to sort CD4+ and CD8+ T cells. This clone was observed a handful of times. Which antigen it targets is not known. The sample holds no much larger clone one base away, and base qualities are not on file. The germline V gene specifies SNHLY as CDR1 and FYNNEI as CDR2. The CDR3 contains 14 residues, cysteine and phenylalanine counted. Just the 42-base CDR3 DNA is kept, in frame starting at base 1. Trimming removed 6 bases from V and 5 bases from J, leaving 13 bases between the germline ends.

This sequence was found in a human donor with alopecia areata. Specimen: CD4+ T cells sorted from blood, collected around week 37, from a patient treated with tofacitinib. This chain joins TRBV2 to TRBJ2-2, with the D gene uncertain. In nucleotides, the sequence is TGTGCCAGCAGGCCGGACCCTCCTACCGGGGAGCTGTTTTTT. Its protein product is CASRPDPPTGELFF.